This T cell receptor beta chain originates from a study of blood T cells in healthy people across ages. Study-wide results and limits: Comparison with aged donors showed that long-lived donors had more naive CD4+ cells and higher diversity. TCR beta diversity, measured per million T cells, fell in a roughly linear way with age. Estimates of total diversity, which came from one million sequenced T cells, were considered to be underestimates.

This clonotype showed up many times. Its antigen is not known. The use of a sample-barcoded 5' primer and a J-beta primer mix characterized a second PCR of roughly 6 to 11 cycles. TCRdb analysed the 5' RACE reads with MiXCR anew, one entry per CDR3 protein. Here the sample spans approximately 770,000 distinct CDR3 sequences, about three fifths being singletons. The germline V and J ends were trimmed by 3 bases and 7 bases, with 18 bases remaining between them. Germline assignment: CDR1 SQVTM and CDR2 ANQGSEA. The CDR3 is 14 residues long. Donors were healthy Caucasian individuals from Russia aged roughly 6 to 95.

The TCR comes from a man aged 25-45 years in good health. Sample: blood. The V gene is TRBV29-1, the J gene TRBJ1-2; D is unresolved. CDR3 DNA sequence: TGCAGCGTTGAGTCCCCTCAGGAGAGGGCTGGCTACACCTTC. This codes for CSVESPQERAGYTF. Based on the CDR3 plus reference TRBV29-1 and TRBJ1-2, the full variable domain is SAVISQKPSRDICQRGTSLTIQCQVDSQVTMMFWYRQQPGQSLTLIATANQGSEATYESGFVIDKFPISRPNLTFSTLTVSNMSPEDSSIYLCSVESPQERAGYTFGSGTRLTVV.